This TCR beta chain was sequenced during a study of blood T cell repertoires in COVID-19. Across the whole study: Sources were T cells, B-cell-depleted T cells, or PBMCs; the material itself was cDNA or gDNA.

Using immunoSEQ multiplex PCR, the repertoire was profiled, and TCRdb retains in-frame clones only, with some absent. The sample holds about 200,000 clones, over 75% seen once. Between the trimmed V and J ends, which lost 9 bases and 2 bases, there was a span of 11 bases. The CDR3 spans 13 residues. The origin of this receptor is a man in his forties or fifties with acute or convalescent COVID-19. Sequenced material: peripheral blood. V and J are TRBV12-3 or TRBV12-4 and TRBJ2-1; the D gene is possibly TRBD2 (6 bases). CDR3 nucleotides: TGTGCCAGTTTGGAGGGCCCCTACAATGAGCAGTTCTTC. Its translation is CASLEGPYNEQFF.